The T cell receptor beta chain under discussion was sequenced for a study of blood T cell repertoires in COVID-19. TCRdb's table, derived via immunoSEQ multiplex PCR, lists solely in-frame clones and lacks some. Of 200,000 to 250,000 clones listed, around 84% were seen once; the top ten hold more than 2.5%. Between the trimmed V and J ends, which lost 7 bases and 6 bases, there was a span of 15 bases. The CDR3 has 14 amino acids. From germline, CDR1 is SGHTA and CDR2 FQGNSA. The sequence derives from a man aged 55-75 years with acute or convalescent COVID-19. The chain employs TRBV7-2 and TRBJ2-2, with D tentatively TRBD2 (6 bases). Sample: peripheral blood. CDR3 sequence reads: CASTPASDSGELFF. The CDR3, as DNA: TGTGCCAGCACCCCGGCTAGCGATTCCGGGGAGCTGTTTTTT.